A single sample is the source of the 19 T cell receptor beta chains below, sequenced in a study of metastatic and nonmetastatic thyroid tumors. TCRdb reassembled clones from the PCR reads with MiXCR. The sample lists tens of thousands of clones, about 24% seen once, with about 17% in the top ten. Patients underwent thyroid surgery, and none had received any treatment before it. Sequenced material: blood. Source of these receptors: a male donor with papillary thyroid cancer or a benign thyroid nodule (not recorded which). Some clones in this sample may be carry-over from other donors' samples.

This clone was detected a few times. CDR3 sequence: CASSRSGSALAGAFF. CDR3 sequence (DNA): TGTGCCAGCAGTAGGTCGGGGTCGGCCCTGGCTGGGGCTTTCTTT. The rearrangement uses TRBV6-1 and TRBJ1-1; D is unresolved. V gave up 5 bases and J gave up 11 bases, with 24 bases separating them. CDR1 and CDR2 (germline): MNHNS, SASEGT. This CDR3 has 15 residues.

This clone appeared many times. The J gene is TRBJ2-5, the V gene TRBV19, with D possibly being TRBD1 (6 bases). The germline CDR1 and CDR2 sequences are LNHDA and SQIVND (reference sequence). This CDR3 is 12 amino acids long. Trimming stripped 9 bases from V and 2 bases from J, with 10 bases between. CDR3: CASPDRQETQYF. The CDR3 DNA follows: TGTGCCAGCCCGGACAGACAAGAGACCCAGTACTTC.

This clone was observed many times. This sequence joins TRBV2 and TRBJ2-5; 7 bases fit TRBD2. V lost 6 bases, J lost 5 bases, and 9 bases stayed unmatched. Germline V gene lookup returns CDR1 SNHLY and CDR2 FYNNEI. This CDR3 region has 14 residues. CDR3 DNA sequence: TGTGCCAGCAGCCTCTTGGCGGGAGCGGAGACCCAGTACTTC. Residues: CASSLLAGAETQYF. The full variable domain, in which reference TRBV2 and TRBJ2-5 provide the parts outside the CDR3, is EPEVTQTPSHQVTQMGQEVILRCVPISNHLYFYWYRQILGQKVEFLVSFYNNEISEKSEIFDDQFSVERPDGSNFTLKIRSTKLEDSAMYFCASSLLAGAETQYFGPGTRLLVL.

The gene calls are TRBV24-1 and TRBJ2-7, with TRBD2 identical over 13 bases. The germline gives CDR1 KGHDR, CDR2 SFDVKD. The CDR3 extends over 16 amino acids. The V segment lost 6 bases and the J segment 8 bases; nucleotides outside the gene matches: 12. The CDR3 nucleotides read TGTGCCACCAGTTCTTGCTCCGGGGGACTAGCGGGGCAGCAGTACTTC. Amino acids: CATSSCSGGLAGQQYF.

By share of the sample, this clone is medium-sized. J is TRBJ2-7 and V is TRBV6-1; D is possibly TRBD1 (7 bases). Germline CDR1 and CDR2: MNHNS and SASEGT. The CDR3 runs 13 residues. V dropped 7 bases and J dropped 2 bases, with 12 bases sitting between them. CDR3 loop: CASTRGDAYEQYF. The CDR3, as DNA: TGTGCCAGCACCAGGGGGGATGCCTACGAGCAGTACTTC.

The rearrangement joins TRBV10-3 to TRBJ2-1; D not certain. The CDR3 has 14 amino acids. The germline CDR1 and CDR2 sequences are ENHRY and SYGVKD. The V gene lost 10 bases and the J gene lost 12 bases, with 25 bases spanning the gap. For the CDR3, the DNA is TGTGCCAGCAGGTTTTCCGACATTTACAAGGTGCAGTTCTTC. It yields the protein CASRFSDIYKVQFF.

This clone was counted many times. The J gene is TRBJ1-3, the V gene TRBV13; D is uncertain. CDR1 is PRHDT, CDR2 FYEKMQ, per germline (reference sequence). This CDR3 spans 15 amino acids. The ends were cut back, 1 base at V and 4 bases at J, with 11 bases in the middle. The CDR3 protein is CASSLAGGSGNTIYF. CDR3 DNA sequence: TGTGCCAGCAGCTTAGCTGGAGGCTCAGGAAACACCATATATTTT.

The rearrangement links TRBV10-3 to TRBJ2-7; weak D call: TRBD2 (6 bases). Between the trimmed V and J ends, which lost 10 bases and 8 bases, there was a span of 21 bases. CDR3 length: 13 amino acids. Germline V gene data show CDR1 as ENHRY and CDR2 as SYGVKD. CDR3 sequence: CASRPGLAVKQYF. The CDR3 region has the DNA TGTGCCAGCAGGCCGGGACTGGCTGTGAAGCAGTACTTC.

Judged by abundance, this clone is medium-sized (0.01 to 0.1%). The rearrangement joins TRBV5-1 to TRBJ1-1; the D gene is possibly TRBD1 (5 bases). The CDR3 extends over 14 amino acids. V gave up 1 base and J gave up 6 bases, with 13 bases separating them. The germline gives CDR1 SGHRS, CDR2 YFSETQ. The CDR3 loop is CASSLYRGVAEAFF. CDR3 DNA sequence: TGCGCCAGCAGCTTGTATCGGGGGGTGGCTGAAGCTTTCTTT.

This clone was picked up a small number of times. The chain's CDR3 is CASSLRGGSIYNEQFF. CDR3 sequence (DNA): TGTGCCAGCAGCTTAAGGGGCGGGAGTATCTACAATGAGCAGTTCTTC. J is TRBJ2-1 and V is TRBV5-4, with 7 bases aligning to TRBD2. The CDR3 is 16 residues long. V shed 2 bases, J shed 3 bases, and the junction held 8 bases outside the gene matches. The germline gives CDR1 SGHNT, CDR2 YYREEE (reference sequence).

In this sample, this clone turned up many times. This chain links TRBV10-3 with TRBJ2-2; D remains unclear. V was cut by 8 bases and J by 4 bases, with 14 bases left in between. The germline gives CDR1 ENHRY, CDR2 SYGVKD. The CDR3 has 14 amino acids. CDR3 sequence: CAIRSQTGTGELFF. As DNA, the CDR3 is TGTGCCATCCGGTCACAGACGGGCACCGGGGAGCTGTTTTTT.

This clone was counted between two and nine times. This chain uses TRBV28 with TRBJ2-3, with D possibly matching TRBD2 (6 bases). Trimming removed 11 bases at V and 0 bases at J, with 15 bases between. Looked up from germline, CDR1 is MDHEN and CDR2 is SYDVKM. The CDR3 runs 14 residues. The CDR3 DNA is TGTGCCGGATCCGGGACTGGAAGCACAGATACGCAGTATTTT. Translation: CAGSGTGSTDTQYF.

The gene calls are TRBV5-4 and TRBJ1-2, with D possibly TRBD1 on 5 matching bases. V lost 1 base to trimming and J lost 9 bases, with 13 bases between them. The length of the CDR3 is 13 residues. Germline loops: CDR1 SGHNT, CDR2 YYREEE (reference sequence). CDR3 bases: TGTGCCAGCAGCTTGCAGGGAGGAGATAGCTACACCTTC. Translating gives CASSLQGGDSYTF.

The chain has TRBV5-1 and TRBJ2-3, with 8 bases that match TRBD1. Trimming took 5 bases from V and 5 from J; bases not matched to a gene: 10. This CDR3 has 15 amino acids. The germline V gene encodes CDR1 SGHRS and CDR2 YFSETQ. DNA of the CDR3: TGCGCCAGCAGTACGAGGACAGGGAAGGAAGATACGCAGTATTTT. It yields the protein CASSTRTGKEDTQYF. Complete variable domain (other parts from reference TRBV5-1 and TRBJ2-3): KAGVTQTPRYLIKTRGQQVTLSCSPISGHRSVSWYQQTPGQGLQFLFEYFSETQRNKGNFPGRFSGRQFSNSRSEMNVSTLELGDSALYLCASSTRTGKEDTQYFGPGTRLTVL.

The chain has TRBV4-2 and TRBJ2-7; possibly TRBD2 for D (5 bases). Trimming removed 0 bases from V and 6 bases from J, with 6 bases in between. The CDR3 sequence is 12 residues long. Germline V gives CDR1 LGHNA, CDR2 YNFKEQ. The CDR3 spells CASSQDEGEQYF. As DNA, the CDR3 is TGTGCCAGCAGCCAAGACGAGGGCGAGCAGTACTTC.

This chain uses TRBV27 with TRBJ1-6; weak D call: TRBD1 (6 bases). There are 15 residues in the CDR3. Trimming stripped 4 bases from V and 8 bases from J, with 15 bases between. CDR1 MNHEY and CDR2 SMNVEV come from the germline V gene (reference sequence). DNA for the CDR3: TGTGCCAGCAGTTCTGAGGGACAAGGCTATTCACCCCTCCACTTT. Its translation is CASSSEGQGYSPLHF.

This chain uses TRBV6-2 or TRBV6-3 with TRBJ2-7, with 10 bases that match TRBD2. The ends lost 7 bases at V and 3 bases at J; junction bases unmatched: 6. Germline loops: CDR1 MNHEY, CDR2 SVGEGT. The CDR3 is 14 residues long. CDR3 bases: TGTGCCAGCATGGGGACTAGCGTCAACTACGAGCAGTACTTC. Its protein is CASMGTSVNYEQYF.

This clone was found many times. CDR3 bases: TGTGCCAGCAGCCCTGGGCTAGCGGGAGCCCTTGAGCAGTTCTTC. This encodes CASSPGLAGALEQFF. V and J are TRBV11-3 and TRBJ2-1, with TRBD2 matching 10 bases. Germline V gene lookup returns CDR1 SGHNT and CDR2 YENEEA. CDR3 length: 15 residues. V was clipped by 5 bases and J by 9 bases; unmatched bases: 10.

This clone is medium-sized by share. This chain uses TRBV6-1 with TRBJ1-6, with D maybe TRBD1 (6 bases). V lost 5 bases and J lost 3, with 8 bases in between. The CDR3 has 14 residues. Per germline, CDR1 MNHNS and CDR2 SASEGT. CDR3 sequence (DNA): TGTGCCAGCAGTAGGGGGAACTATAATTCACCCCTCCACTTT. Encoded protein: CASSRGNYNSPLHF.